The TCR beta chain described here comes from a study of blood T cell repertoires in COVID-19. TCRdb's copy holds only in-frame clones and misses some; the assay was immunoSEQ multiplex PCR. The repertoire consists of around 100,000 clones, with 90% occurring once and the leading ten covering 5% to 6.5%. Losses at the gene ends were 1 base for V and 7 bases for J; bases not matched to a gene: 6. The CDR3 runs to 15 residues. The germline V gene has CDR1 SNHLY and CDR2 FYNNEI. The sequenced material came from peripheral blood. The J gene is TRBJ2-3, the V gene TRBV2; 9 nucleotides agree with TRBD2. The receptor was isolated from a man aged 50 to 60 with acute or convalescent COVID-19. The chain's CDR3 is CASSEGLAGSNTQYF. The CDR3 region has the DNA TGTGCCAGCAGTGAAGGTCTAGCGGGAAGCAATACGCAGTATTTT. Filled out from reference TRBV2 and TRBJ2-3, the complete variable domain reads EPEVTQTPSHQVTQMGQEVILRCVPISNHLYFYWYRQILGQKVEFLVSFYNNEISEKSEIFDDQFSVERPDGSNFTLKIRSTKLEDSAMYFCASSEGLAGSNTQYFGPGTRLTVL.